This T cell receptor (beta chain) was captured in a study of T cell responses to AZD1222 COVID-19 vaccine. Study outcomes and limitations: Seropositive status at baseline applied to only 5 or 6 AZD1222 recipients.

About this clone itself: The antigen is unknown.

Some clones are missing from TCRdb's copy, which holds only in-frame ones; the method was immunoSEQ multiplex PCR. The sample lists more than 85,000 clones; roughly 88% were seen once. Germline CDR1 MNHNY, CDR2 SVGAGI (reference sequence). The V end lost 0 bases, the J end lost 0 bases, and 9 bases lay between the germline ends. The CDR3 runs 15 residues. This chain connects TRBV6-6 to TRBJ2-7, with D perhaps TRBD2 (6 bases). The sequences come from peripheral blood, collected on day 0 of MenACWY control vaccination. This TCR came from an adult in good health. CDR3 region: CASSYSGGDSYEQYF. The CDR3 region has the DNA TGTGCCAGCAGTTACTCGGGGGGAGACTCCTACGAGCAGTACTTC.